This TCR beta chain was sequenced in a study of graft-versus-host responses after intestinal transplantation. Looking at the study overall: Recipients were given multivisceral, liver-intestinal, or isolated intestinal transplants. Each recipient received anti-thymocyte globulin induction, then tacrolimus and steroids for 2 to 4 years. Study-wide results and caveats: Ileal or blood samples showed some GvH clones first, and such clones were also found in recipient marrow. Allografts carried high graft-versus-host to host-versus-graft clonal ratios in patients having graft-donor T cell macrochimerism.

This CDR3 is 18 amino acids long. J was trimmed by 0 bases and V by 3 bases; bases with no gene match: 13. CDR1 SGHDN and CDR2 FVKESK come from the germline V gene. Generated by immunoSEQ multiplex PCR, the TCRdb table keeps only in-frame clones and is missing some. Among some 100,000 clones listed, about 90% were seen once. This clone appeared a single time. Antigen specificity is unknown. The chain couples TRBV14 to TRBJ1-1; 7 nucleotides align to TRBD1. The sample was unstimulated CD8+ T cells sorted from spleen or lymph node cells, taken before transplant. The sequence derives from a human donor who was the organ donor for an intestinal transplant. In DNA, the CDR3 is TGTGCCAGCAGCCATAGCATTAAACCCGGGACAGTGAACACTGAAGCTTTCTTT. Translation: CASSHSIKPGTVNTEAFF.